The rows below give T cell receptor beta chains drawn from one sample of a study of T cell repertoires in cytomegalovirus infection. MiXCR, applied by TCRdb to the reads, yields one record per CDR3 protein. The sample shows approximately 390,000 distinct CDR3 sequences, just under 35% of them seen only once. No antigens are known for them. The material was cultured PBMCs, obtained from culture after CMV antigen stimulation. The receptor set was obtained from a human donor in good health (CMV status not recorded). Some clones in this sample may be carry-over from other donors' samples. The CDR3 runs from the conserved cysteine through the conserved F or W. D genes are given only for firm matches. Only part of the rows carry a size: once, few, many, or a class if the clone is expanded.

abundance	j_gene	v_gene	d_gene	CDR3aa	CDR3nt
.	TRBJ1-3	TRBV5-1	.	CASRADERNSGNTIYF	TGCGCCAGCAGAGCCGACGAACGGAACTCTGGAAACACCATATATTTT
.	TRBJ2-1	TRBV7-2	TRBD1	CASSSDGTGFLKQFF	TGTGCCAGCAGCTCAGATGGGACAGGGTTTTTAAAGCAGTTCTTC
few	TRBJ1-1	TRBV19	.	CASRRNGQMNTEAFF	TGTGCCAGTAGACGCAATGGACAGATGAACACTGAAGCTTTCTTT
.	TRBJ2-3	TRBV28	TRBD2	CASSWGLAGVGTDTQYF	TGTGCCAGCAGTTGGGGACTAGCGGGAGTTGGCACAGATACGCAGTATTTT
few	TRBJ2-5	TRBV20-1	TRBD2	CSASRAAGGETQYF	TGCAGTGCTAGTCGGGCAGCGGGGGGGGAGACCCAGTACTTC
.	TRBJ2-1	TRBV19	TRBD2	CASSTAGTSGLTSSYNEQFF	TGTGCCAGTAGTACCGCCGGGACTAGCGGCCTGACAAGCTCCTACAATGAGCAGTTCTTC
.	TRBJ1-3	TRBV20-1	.	CSARDEGPGNTIYF	TGCAGTGCTAGAGACGAGGGGCCTGGAAACACCATATATTTT
.	TRBJ2-3	TRBV15	.	CATSRVLEDTQYF	TGTGCCACCAGCAGAGTTCTGGAGGATACGCAGTATTTT
few	TRBJ1-3	TRBV12-3/TRBV12-4	.	CASSLAGNFGSGNTIYF	TGTGCCAGCAGTTTAGCGGGAAACTTCGGCTCTGGAAACACCATATATTTT
few	TRBJ2-3	TRBV4-3	.	CASSQDNPDTQYF	TGCGCCAGCAGCCAAGATAACCCAGATACGCAGTATTTT
many	TRBJ2-5	TRBV7-2	TRBD1	CASSQRQGSETQYF	TGTGCCAGCAGCCAAAGACAGGGAAGCGAGACCCAGTACTTC
.	TRBJ2-1	TRBV4-3	TRBD1	CASSQDWHRGGNEQFF	TGCGCCAGCAGCCAAGATTGGCACAGGGGTGGGAATGAGCAGTTCTTC
.	TRBJ2-2	TRBV24-1	.	CASQFSTGELFF	TGTGCCAGTCAGTTTAGCACCGGGGAGCTGTTTTTT
.	TRBJ2-7	TRBV28	TRBD2	CASSFTGTSGNEQYF	TGTGCCAGCAGTTTCACCGGGACTAGCGGGAACGAGCAGTACTTC
.	TRBJ2-7	TRBV4-3	TRBD2	CASSQGTTPYEQYF	TGCGCCAGCAGCCAGGGGACTACTCCCTACGAGCAGTACTTC
.	TRBJ2-1	TRBV11-2	.	CASSPAGDEQFF	TGTGCCAGCAGCCCGGCCGGGGATGAGCAGTTCTTC
medium-sized	TRBJ2-1	TRBV5-5	TRBD2	CASSSSSSGGYNEQFF	TGTGCCAGCAGCTCGTCTTCTAGCGGGGGATACAATGAGCAGTTCTTC
many	TRBJ1-5	TRBV6-1	.	CASSPWKGGTSNQPQHF	TGTGCCAGCAGCCCCTGGAAGGGAGGGACGAGCAATCAGCCCCAGCATTTT
many	TRBJ2-4	TRBV6-6	.	CASSSGLAKNIQYF	TGTGCCAGCAGTTCGGGGTTAGCCAAAAACATTCAGTACTTC
.	TRBJ2-3	TRBV7-2	.	CASSLGRSNTDTQYF	TGTGCCAGCAGCCTAGGACGGAGTAACACAGATACGCAGTATTTT
few	TRBJ2-1	TRBV7-2	TRBD2	CASTIGASGSPGEQFF	TGTGCCAGCACCATAGGGGCTAGCGGGAGCCCCGGTGAGCAGTTCTTC
.	TRBJ1-6	TRBV28	.	CASSSYGGDHSPLHF	TGTGCCAGCAGTTCCTACGGGGGGGACCATTCACCCCTCCACTTT
.	TRBJ1-1	TRBV12-3/TRBV12-4	.	CASSLSPRGAFF	TGTGCCAGCAGTTTATCACCCCGCGGGGCTTTCTTT